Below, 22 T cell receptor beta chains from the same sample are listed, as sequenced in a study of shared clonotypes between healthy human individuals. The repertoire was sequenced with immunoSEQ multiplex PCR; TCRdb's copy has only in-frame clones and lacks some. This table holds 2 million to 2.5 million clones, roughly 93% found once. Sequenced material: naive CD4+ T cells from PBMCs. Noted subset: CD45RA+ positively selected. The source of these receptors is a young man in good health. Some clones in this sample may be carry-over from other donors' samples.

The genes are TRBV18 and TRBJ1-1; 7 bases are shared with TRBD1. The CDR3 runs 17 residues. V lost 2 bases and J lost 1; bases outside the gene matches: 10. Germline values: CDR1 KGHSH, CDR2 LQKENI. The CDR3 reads CASSPYVAGQENTEAFF. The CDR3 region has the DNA TGTGCCAGCTCACCATATGTTGCAGGACAGGAGAACACTGAAGCTTTCTTT.

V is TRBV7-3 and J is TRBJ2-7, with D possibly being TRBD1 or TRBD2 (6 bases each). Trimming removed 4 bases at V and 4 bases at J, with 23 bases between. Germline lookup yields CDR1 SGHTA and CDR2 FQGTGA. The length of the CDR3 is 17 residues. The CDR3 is CASSSAGSGAPSYEQYF. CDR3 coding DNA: TGTGCCAGCAGCTCCGCGGGATCGGGGGCGCCAAGTTACGAGCAGTACTTC. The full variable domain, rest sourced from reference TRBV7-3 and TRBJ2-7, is GAGVSQTPSNKVTEKGKYVELRCDPISGHTALYWYRQSLGQGPEFLIYFQGTGAADDSGLPNDRFFAVRPEGSVSTLKIQRTERGDSAVYLCASSSAGSGAPSYEQYFGPGTRLTVT.

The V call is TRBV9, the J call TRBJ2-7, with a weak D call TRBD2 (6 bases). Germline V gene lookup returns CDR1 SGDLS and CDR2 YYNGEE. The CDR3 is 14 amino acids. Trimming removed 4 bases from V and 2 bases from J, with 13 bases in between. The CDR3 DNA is TGTGCCAGCAGCCTGCTAGCGCACACCTACGAGCAGTACTTC. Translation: CASSLLAHTYEQYF. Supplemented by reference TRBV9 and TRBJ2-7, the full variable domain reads DSGVTQTPKHLITATGQRVTLRCSPRSGDLSVYWYQQSLDQGLQFLIQYYNGEERAKGNILERFSAQQFPDLHSELNLSSLELGDSALYFCASSLLAHTYEQYFGPGTRLTVT.

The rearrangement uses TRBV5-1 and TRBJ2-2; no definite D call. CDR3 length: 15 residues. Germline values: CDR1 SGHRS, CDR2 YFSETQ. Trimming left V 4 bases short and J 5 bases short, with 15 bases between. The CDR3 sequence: CASSMVPVVTGELFF. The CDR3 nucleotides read TGCGCCAGCAGCATGGTCCCGGTGGTGACCGGGGAGCTGTTTTTT.

Here the CDR3 DNA reads TGCGCCAGCAGCCTAATGGGACCTACTGGGGATGGCTACACCTTC. Translation: CASSLMGPTGDGYTF. The chain links TRBV4-3 to TRBJ1-2, with D possibly being TRBD1 (5 bases). Looked up from germline, CDR1 is LGHNA and CDR2 is YSLEER. V was shortened by 4 bases and J by 6 bases, with 18 bases between the two germline ends. The CDR3 is made up of 15 amino acids.

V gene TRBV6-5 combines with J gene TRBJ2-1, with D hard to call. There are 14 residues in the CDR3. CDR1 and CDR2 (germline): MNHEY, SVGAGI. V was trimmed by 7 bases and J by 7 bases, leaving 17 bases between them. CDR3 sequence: CASTVPGIGNEQFF. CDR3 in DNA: TGTGCCAGCACAGTCCCGGGTATCGGTAATGAGCAGTTCTTC.

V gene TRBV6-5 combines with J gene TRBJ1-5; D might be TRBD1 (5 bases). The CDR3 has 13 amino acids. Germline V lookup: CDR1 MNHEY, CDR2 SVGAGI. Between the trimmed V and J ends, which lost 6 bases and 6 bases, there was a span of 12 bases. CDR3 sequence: CASRAGTTQPQHF. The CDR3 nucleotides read TGTGCCAGCAGGGCCGGGACGACTCAGCCCCAGCATTTT.

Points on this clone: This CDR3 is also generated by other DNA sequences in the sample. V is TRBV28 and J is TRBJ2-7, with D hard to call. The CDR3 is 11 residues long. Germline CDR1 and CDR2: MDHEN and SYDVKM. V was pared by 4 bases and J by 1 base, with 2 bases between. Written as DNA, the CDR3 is TGTGCCAGCAGTTGGTCCTACGAGCAGTACTTC. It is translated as CASSWSYEQYF. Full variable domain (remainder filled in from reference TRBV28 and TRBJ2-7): DVKVTQSSRYLVKRTGEKVFLECVQDMDHENMFWYRQDPGLGLRLIYFSYDVKMKEKGDIPEGYSVSREKKERFSLILESASTNQTSMYLCASSWSYEQYFGPGTRLTVT.

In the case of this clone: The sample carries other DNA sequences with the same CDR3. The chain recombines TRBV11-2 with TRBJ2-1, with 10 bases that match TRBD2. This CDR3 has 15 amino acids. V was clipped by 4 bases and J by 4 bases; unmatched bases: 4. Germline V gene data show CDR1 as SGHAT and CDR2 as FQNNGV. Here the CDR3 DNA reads TGTGCCAGCAGCTCAGGACTAGCGGAGTACAATGAGCAGTTCTTC. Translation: CASSSGLAEYNEQFF.

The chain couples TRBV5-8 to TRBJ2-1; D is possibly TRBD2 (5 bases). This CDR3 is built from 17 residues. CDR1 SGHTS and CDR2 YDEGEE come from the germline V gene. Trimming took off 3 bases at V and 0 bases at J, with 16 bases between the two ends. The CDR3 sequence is CASSSLATHFSYNEQFF. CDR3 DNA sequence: TGTGCCAGCAGCTCTCTAGCTACCCATTTCTCCTACAATGAGCAGTTCTTC.

The CDR3 loop is CASSEAIVGQGNTEAFF. CDR3 nucleotides: TGTGCCAGCAGTGAAGCGATTGTGGGACAGGGGAACACTGAAGCTTTCTTT. This chain joins TRBV6-1 and TRBJ1-1, with 9 positions matching TRBD1. The germline CDR1 and CDR2 sequences are MNHNS and SASEGT. The CDR3 covers 17 residues. Unmatched junction bases numbered 6, after V lost 0 bases and J lost 1 base.

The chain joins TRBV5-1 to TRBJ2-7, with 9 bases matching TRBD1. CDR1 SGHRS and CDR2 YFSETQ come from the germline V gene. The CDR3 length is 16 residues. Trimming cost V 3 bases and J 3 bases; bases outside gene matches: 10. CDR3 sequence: CASSSSTSDRGYEQYF. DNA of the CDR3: TGCGCCAGCAGCTCGTCTACATCGGACAGGGGCTACGAGCAGTACTTC.

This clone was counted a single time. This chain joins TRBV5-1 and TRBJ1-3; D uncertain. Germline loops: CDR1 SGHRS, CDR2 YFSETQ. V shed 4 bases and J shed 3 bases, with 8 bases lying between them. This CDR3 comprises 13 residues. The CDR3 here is CASSPSFGNTIYF. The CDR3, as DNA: TGCGCCAGCAGCCCTAGTTTTGGAAACACCATATATTTT.

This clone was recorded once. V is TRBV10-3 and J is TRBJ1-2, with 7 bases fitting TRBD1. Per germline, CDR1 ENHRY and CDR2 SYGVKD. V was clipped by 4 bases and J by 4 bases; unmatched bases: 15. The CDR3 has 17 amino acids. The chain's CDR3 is CAISGMFEAGGSYGYTF. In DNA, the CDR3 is TGTGCCATCAGTGGAATGTTTGAGGCAGGGGGTAGCTATGGCTACACCTTC.

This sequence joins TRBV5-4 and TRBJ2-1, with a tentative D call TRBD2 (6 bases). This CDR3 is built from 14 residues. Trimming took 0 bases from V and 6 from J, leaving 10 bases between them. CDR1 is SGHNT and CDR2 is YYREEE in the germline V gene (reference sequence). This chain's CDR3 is CASSLDGGANEQFF. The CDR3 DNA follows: TGTGCCAGCAGCTTGGATGGCGGGGCCAATGAGCAGTTCTTC. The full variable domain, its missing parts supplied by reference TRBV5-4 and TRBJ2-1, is ETGVTQSPTHLIKTRGQQVTLRCSSQSGHNTVSWYQQALGQGPQFIFQYYREEENGRGNFPPRFSGLQFPNYSSELNVNALELDDSALYLCASSLDGGANEQFFGPGTRLTVL.

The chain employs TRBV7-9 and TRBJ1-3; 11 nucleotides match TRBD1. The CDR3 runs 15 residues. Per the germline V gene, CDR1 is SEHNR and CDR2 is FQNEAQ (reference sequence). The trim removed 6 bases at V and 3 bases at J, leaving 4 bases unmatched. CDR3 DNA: TGTGCCAGCAGAGGACAGGGGGCGCGTGGAAACACCATATATTTT. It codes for CASRGQGARGNTIYF.

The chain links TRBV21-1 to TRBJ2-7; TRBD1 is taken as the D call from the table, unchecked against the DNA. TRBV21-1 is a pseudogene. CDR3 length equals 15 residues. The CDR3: CASSKPRQGSYEQYF. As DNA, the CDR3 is TGTGCCAGCAGCAAACCCCGACAGGGTTCCTACGAGCAGTACTTC.

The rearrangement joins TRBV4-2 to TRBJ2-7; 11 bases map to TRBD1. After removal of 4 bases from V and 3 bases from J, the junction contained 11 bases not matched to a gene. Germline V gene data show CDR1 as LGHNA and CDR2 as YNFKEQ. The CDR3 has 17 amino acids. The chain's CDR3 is CASSPGLRDRGVYEQYF. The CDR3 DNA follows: TGTGCCAGCAGCCCGGGACTACGGGACAGGGGGGTCTACGAGCAGTACTTC.

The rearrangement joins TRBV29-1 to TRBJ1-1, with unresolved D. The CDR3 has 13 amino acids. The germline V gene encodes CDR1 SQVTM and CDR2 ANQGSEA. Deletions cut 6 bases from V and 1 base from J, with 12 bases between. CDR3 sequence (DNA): TGCAGCGTCCTTCTACACCCGAACACTGAAGCTTTCTTT. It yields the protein CSVLLHPNTEAFF.

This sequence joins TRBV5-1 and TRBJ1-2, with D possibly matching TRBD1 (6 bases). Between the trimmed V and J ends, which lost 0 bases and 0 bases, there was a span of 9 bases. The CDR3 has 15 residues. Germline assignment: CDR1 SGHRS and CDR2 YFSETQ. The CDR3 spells CASSLGRTANYGYTF. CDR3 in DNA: TGCGCCAGCAGCTTGGGCCGGACAGCTAACTATGGCTACACCTTC.

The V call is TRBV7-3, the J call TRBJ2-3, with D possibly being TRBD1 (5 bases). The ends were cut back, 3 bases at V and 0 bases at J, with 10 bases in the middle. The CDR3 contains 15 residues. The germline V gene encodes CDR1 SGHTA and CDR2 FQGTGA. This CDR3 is CASSFQGHSTDTQYF. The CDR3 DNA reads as TGTGCCAGCAGCTTTCAGGGCCATAGCACAGATACGCAGTATTTT.

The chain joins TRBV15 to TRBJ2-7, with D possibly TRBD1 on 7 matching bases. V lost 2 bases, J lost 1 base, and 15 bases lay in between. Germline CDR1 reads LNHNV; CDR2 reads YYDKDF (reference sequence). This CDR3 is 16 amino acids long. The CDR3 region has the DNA TGTGCCACCAGCAGACTACTGACAGGGACTTCCTACGAGCAGTACTTC. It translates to CATSRLLTGTSYEQYF.